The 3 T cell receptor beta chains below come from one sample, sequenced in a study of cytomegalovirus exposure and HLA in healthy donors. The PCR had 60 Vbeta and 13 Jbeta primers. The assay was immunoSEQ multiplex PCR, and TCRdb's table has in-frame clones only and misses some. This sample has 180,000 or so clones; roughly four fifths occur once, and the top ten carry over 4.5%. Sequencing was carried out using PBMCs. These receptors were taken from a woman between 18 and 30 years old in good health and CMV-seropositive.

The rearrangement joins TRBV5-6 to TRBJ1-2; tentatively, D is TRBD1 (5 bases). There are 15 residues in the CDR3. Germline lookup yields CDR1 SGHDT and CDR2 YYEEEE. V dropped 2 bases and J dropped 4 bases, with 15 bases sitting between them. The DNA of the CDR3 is TGTGCCAGCAGCTTAACAGGCCCGCTATCCTATGGCTACACCTTC. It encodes CASSLTGPLSYGYTF.

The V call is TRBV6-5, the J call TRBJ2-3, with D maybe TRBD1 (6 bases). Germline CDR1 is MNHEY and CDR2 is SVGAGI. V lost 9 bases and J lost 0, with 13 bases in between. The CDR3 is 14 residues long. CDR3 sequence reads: CASGTTSSTDTQYF. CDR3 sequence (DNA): TGTGCCAGTGGGACAACCTCTAGCACAGATACGCAGTATTTT.

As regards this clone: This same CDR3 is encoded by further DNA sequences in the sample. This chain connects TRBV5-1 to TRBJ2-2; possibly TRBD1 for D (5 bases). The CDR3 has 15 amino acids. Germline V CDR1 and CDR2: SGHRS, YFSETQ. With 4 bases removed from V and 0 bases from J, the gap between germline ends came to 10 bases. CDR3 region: CASSLDSPNTGELFF. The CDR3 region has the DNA TGCGCCAGCAGCCTCGACAGCCCGAACACCGGGGAGCTGTTTTTT.